A single sample is the source of the 23 T cell receptor beta chains below, sequenced in a study of T cells after yellow fever vaccination. TCRdb used MiXCR to reprocess the 5' RACE reads, holding one entry per CDR3 protein. The sample carries 550,000 or so distinct CDR3 sequences, 19% recorded once. The material was PBMCs, obtained 15 days after the yellow fever booster vaccination. These receptors originate from a man aged 25 to 45 who received the YFV17D yellow fever vaccine.

The chain links TRBV5-1 to TRBJ2-5, with D unclear. Looked up from germline, CDR1 is SGHRS and CDR2 is YFSETQ. The length of the CDR3 is 13 residues. V lost 2 bases to trimming and J lost 5 bases, with 10 bases between them. CDR3: CASSLQRVETQYF. For the CDR3, the DNA is TGCGCCAGCAGCTTACAACGGGTTGAGACCCAGTACTTC. The full variable domain, with the rest looked up from reference TRBV5-1 and TRBJ2-5, is KAGVTQTPRYLIKTRGQQVTLSCSPISGHRSVSWYQQTPGQGLQFLFEYFSETQRNKGNFPGRFSGRQFSNSRSEMNVSTLELGDSALYLCASSLQRVETQYFGPGTRLLVL.

This clonotype was observed a few times. J is TRBJ2-1 and V is TRBV7-2, with TRBD1 matching 7 bases. V lost 6 bases and J lost 5; bases outside the gene matches: 4. CDR1 is SGHTA and CDR2 is FQGNSA in the germline V gene. The CDR3 spans 13 residues. The CDR3 protein is CASRSTGDNEQFF. In DNA, the CDR3 is TGTGCCAGCAGGTCAACAGGGGACAATGAGCAGTTCTTC. The complete variable domain, with remaining parts taken from reference TRBV7-2 and TRBJ2-1, reads GAGVSQSPSNKVTEKGKDVELRCDPISGHTALYWYRQSLGQGLEFLIYFQGNSAPDKSGLPSDRFSAERTGGSVSTLTIQRTQQEDSAVYLCASRSTGDNEQFFGPGTRLTVL.

This clonotype was counted between two and nine times. This chain links TRBV12-3 or TRBV12-4 with TRBJ2-7, with TRBD1 matching 9 bases. The CDR3 covers 15 residues. V shed 9 bases and J 2 bases; nucleotides not matched to a gene: 11. The CDR3 nucleotides are TGTGCCAGTTCCAAGGGGGACAGGGTTCCCTACGAGCAGTACTTC. It encodes CASSKGDRVPYEQYF.

The genes are TRBV7-2 and TRBJ1-1, with 7 positions matching TRBD1. J lost 3 bases, V lost 1 base, and 5 bases had no gene match. CDR1 and CDR2 from the germline V gene are SGHTA and FQGNSA. The CDR3 runs to 15 residues. CDR3 DNA sequence: TGTGCCAGCAGCTTAGTTCAGGGGGTGGACACTGAAGCTTTCTTT. Encoded protein: CASSLVQGVDTEAFF.

The chain joins TRBV28 to TRBJ2-7; D unresolved. The length of the CDR3 is 13 residues. Germline CDR1 and CDR2: MDHEN and SYDVKM. V lost 5 bases and J 0 bases, leaving 8 bases between the germline ends. This CDR3 is CASSTVISYEQYF. The CDR3 DNA follows: TGTGCCAGCAGTACAGTGATCTCCTACGAGCAGTACTTC.

This clonotype was seen only a few times. The genes are TRBV29-1 and TRBJ2-7; D uncertain. This CDR3 region has 13 residues. V shed 4 bases and J shed 6 bases, with 16 bases lying between them. Germline CDR1 and CDR2: SQVTM and ANQGSEA. CDR3 amino acids: CSVGFQSFSEQYF. The CDR3 region has the DNA TGCAGCGTTGGATTCCAATCCTTCTCCGAGCAGTACTTC.

The table lists this clonotype with a few counts. This chain links TRBV14 with TRBJ1-4; 7 bases align to TRBD1. This CDR3 has 15 amino acids. Germline V gene lookup returns CDR1 SGHDN and CDR2 FVKESK. Trimming took 1 base from V and 8 from J; bases not matched to a gene: 7. CDR3 loop: CASSQVATGSEKLFF. DNA of the CDR3: TGTGCCAGCAGCCAAGTCGCGACAGGGTCAGAAAAACTGTTTTTT.

The table lists this clonotype with a few counts. V is TRBV28 and J is TRBJ2-7, with D possibly being TRBD2 (6 bases). The CDR3 runs to 14 residues. Germline V CDR1 and CDR2: MDHEN, SYDVKM. Trimming pared 3 bases from V and 0 bases from J, leaving 9 bases between. CDR3 coding DNA: TGTGCCAGCAGTTTCCAGCGGGCCTCCTACGAGCAGTACTTC. It yields the protein CASSFQRASYEQYF. The variable domain in full, with the rest retrieved from reference TRBV28 and TRBJ2-7, is DVKVTQSSRYLVKRTGEKVFLECVQDMDHENMFWYRQDPGLGLRLIYFSYDVKMKEKGDIPEGYSVSREKKERFSLILESASTNQTSMYLCASSFQRASYEQYFGPGTRLTVT.

This sequence joins TRBV18 and TRBJ2-7, with a tentative D call TRBD2 (6 bases). Germline loops: CDR1 KGHSH, CDR2 LQKENI. This CDR3 has 15 amino acids. Trimming removed 3 bases at V and 3 bases at J, with 15 bases between. The CDR3: CASSPRGVEGYEQYF. The CDR3 DNA is TGTGCCAGCTCACCCCGCGGGGTGGAGGGCTACGAGCAGTACTTC.

The table lists this clonotype with a few counts. J is TRBJ2-5 and V is TRBV19, with D maybe TRBD2 (5 bases). This CDR3 is 13 amino acids long. Germline V lookup: CDR1 LNHDA, CDR2 SQIVND (reference sequence). V gave up 5 bases and J gave up 7 bases, with 14 bases separating them. As DNA, the CDR3 is TGTGCCAGTAGTGTCCCGGTTGGAGGGACCCAGTACTTC. It is translated as CASSVPVGGTQYF.

This clonotype appeared a few times. V gene TRBV7-9 combines with J gene TRBJ2-3; perhaps TRBD2 as D (5 bases). The CDR3 consists of 13 residues. The V gene's germline CDR1 is SEHNR and CDR2 FQNEAQ (reference sequence). Trimming removed 5 bases at V and 9 bases at J, with 15 bases between. The CDR3 region is CASSLERIGTQYF. In nucleotides, the CDR3 is TGTGCCAGCAGCCTAGAGCGGATAGGAACGCAGTATTTT.

This clonotype was detected a few times. The gene calls are TRBV11-2 and TRBJ2-1, with a tentative D call TRBD2 (6 bases). Germline CDR1 and CDR2: SGHAT and FQNNGV. The V end lost 3 bases, the J end lost 3 bases, and 9 bases lay between the germline ends. CDR3 length equals 14 residues. The CDR3 loop is CASSFLASYNEQFF. CDR3 DNA: TGTGCCAGCAGCTTTCTAGCGAGCTACAATGAGCAGTTCTTC. Drawing the rest from reference TRBV11-2 and TRBJ2-1, the complete variable domain is EAGVAQSPRYKIIEKRQSVAFWCNPISGHATLYWYQQILGQGPKLLIQFQNNGVVDDSQLPKDRFSAERLKGVDSTLKIQPAKLEDSAVYLCASSFLASYNEQFFGPGTRLTVL.

The chain uses TRBV6-1 and TRBJ2-7; D is possibly TRBD1 or TRBD2 (7 bases each). The CDR3 consists of 18 residues. Germline assignment: CDR1 MNHNS and CDR2 SASEGT. Trimming left V 6 bases short and J 2 bases short, with 26 bases between. The CDR3 spells CASSRQGPSRELAYEQYF. Written as DNA, the CDR3 is TGTGCCAGCAGCCGACAGGGTCCCTCGCGGGAGCTTGCCTACGAGCAGTACTTC.

In the case of this clonotype: One base away lies a much larger clone, so this may be a sequencing read error. The chain has TRBV6-6 and TRBJ2-7; TRBD1 is a possible D gene (6 bases). In germline, CDR1 is MNHNY, CDR2 SVGAGI (reference sequence). The CDR3 is 12 residues long. CDR3 protein: CTSSGQTYEQYF. CDR3 bases: TGTACCAGCAGTGGACAGACCTACGAGCAGTACTTC.

This clonotype was detected only a few times. The V call is TRBV5-1, the J call TRBJ2-5, with 7 bases matching TRBD1. This CDR3 has 14 residues. V shed 3 bases, J shed 2 bases, and the junction held 4 bases outside the gene matches. Germline CDR1 is SGHRS and CDR2 is YFSETQ. CDR3 bases: TGCGCCAGCAGCTCGGGACAGCCGCAAGAGACCCAGTACTTC. Residues: CASSSGQPQETQYF.

The table lists this clonotype with a few counts. The chain is built from TRBV20-1 and TRBJ1-5; a weak D match, TRBD1 (6 bases). Germline V gene data show CDR1 as DFQATT and CDR2 as SNEGSKA (reference sequence). Trimming stripped 0 bases from V and 7 bases from J, with 16 bases between. The CDR3 has 15 amino acids. The CDR3 sequence: CSARDSGRGSQPQHF. As DNA, the CDR3 is TGCAGTGCTAGAGATTCGGGCAGGGGAAGCCAGCCCCAGCATTTT.

The genes are TRBV12-3 or TRBV12-4 and TRBJ2-7, with 7 nucleotides matching TRBD1. The V and J ends lost 8 bases and 2 bases, in that order; junction bases with no gene match: 6. This CDR3 is 13 amino acids long. The CDR3 DNA follows: TGTGCCAGCTTCAGACAGGGAACCTACGAGCAGTACTTC. Encoded protein: CASFRQGTYEQYF.

This clonotype occurred a few times. The V and J genes are TRBV9 and TRBJ2-1, with TRBD2 matching 9 bases. The CDR3 is 15 amino acids. CDR1 SGDLS and CDR2 YYNGEE come from the germline V gene. V gave up 0 bases and J gave up 7 bases; unmatched junction bases: 5. CDR3 protein: CASSVGLAEGNEQFF. CDR3 coding DNA: TGTGCCAGCAGCGTAGGACTAGCGGAGGGAAATGAGCAGTTCTTC. Combining the CDR3 with reference TRBV9 and TRBJ2-1 gives the whole variable domain DSGVTQTPKHLITATGQRVTLRCSPRSGDLSVYWYQQSLDQGLQFLIQYYNGEERAKGNILERFSAQQFPDLHSELNLSSLELGDSALYFCASSVGLAEGNEQFFGPGTRLTVL.

The rearrangement uses TRBV6-1 and TRBJ2-7; unclear D gene. Germline CDR1 and CDR2: MNHNS and SASEGT. Deletions cut 3 bases from V and 1 base from J, with 10 bases between. This CDR3 is 14 amino acids long. CDR3 DNA sequence: TGTGCCAGCAGTGAGGACGTGAGGTCCTACGAGCAGTACTTC. Translating it yields CASSEDVRSYEQYF.

V and J are TRBV15 and TRBJ1-1, with D maybe TRBD1 (6 bases). Germline CDR1 LNHNV, CDR2 YYDKDF (reference sequence). There are 18 residues in the CDR3. V lost 2 bases, J lost 2 bases, and 21 bases lay in between. The CDR3 loop is CATSRRAGRGGVNTEAFF. CDR3 DNA sequence: TGTGCCACCAGCAGACGTGCGGGTCGGGGGGGCGTCAACACTGAAGCTTTCTTT.

The chain links TRBV12-3 or TRBV12-4 to TRBJ2-6; 9 bases line up with TRBD1. This CDR3 is built from 17 residues. J was trimmed by 4 bases and V by 2 bases; bases with no gene match: 6. Here the CDR3 DNA reads TGTGCCAGCAGTTTATTGGGACAGGGTACCGGGGCCAACGTCCTGACTTTC. It translates to CASSLLGQGTGANVLTF.

This clonotype has just a few counts. This sequence joins TRBV6-1 and TRBJ2-1; the match to TRBD2 covers 8 bases. The CDR3 is 16 residues long. CDR1 is MNHNS and CDR2 is SASEGT in the germline V gene. V dropped 11 bases and J dropped 1; count of bases not matched to a gene: 13. The CDR3 DNA reads as TGTGCCGTGCAGGCCAGAGCGGGAGTTTCCTACAATGAGCAGTTCTTC. Translating it yields CAVQARAGVSYNEQFF.

The CDR3 sequence is CATSDLMGELFF. CDR3 sequence (DNA): TGTGCCACCAGTGATTTGATGGGGGAGCTGTTTTTT. The V and J genes are TRBV24-1 and TRBJ2-2; D ambiguous. Per germline, CDR1 KGHDR and CDR2 SFDVKD. This CDR3 is 12 amino acids long. Trimming shortened V by 0 bases and J by 8 bases, and 3 bases separated the two germline ends.